The 9 T cell receptor beta chains in this list originate from one sample, sequenced in a study of CD4 T cells in relation to SARS-CoV-2 and coronaviruses. Antigen specificity for these receptors is unknown. Only in-frame clones appear in the TCRdb table, and some are missing; sequencing was by immunoSEQ multiplex PCR. This table holds about 21,000 clones, roughly three quarters found once. CD4+ T cells from unexposed donors were obtained before the COVID-19 pandemic (2011-2018). The cells were cultured for 9 to 11 days before CD4+ T cells were isolated. What was sequenced was CD4+ T cells from PBMCs, cultured in vitro. The receptor set was obtained from a human donor in good health.

The CDR3 region is CASSPRGTGELFF. For the CDR3, the DNA is TGTGCCAGCAGTCCAAGGGGCACCGGGGAGCTGTTTTTT. This chain links TRBV27 with TRBJ2-2, with a possible D match to TRBD1 (5 bases). Germline V gene lookup returns CDR1 MNHEY and CDR2 SMNVEV (reference sequence). This CDR3 has 13 amino acids. V lost 5 bases, J lost 4 bases, and 8 bases lay in between.

V usage is TRBV2 and J usage is TRBJ2-6; no clear D. This CDR3 is built from 14 residues. CDR1 and CDR2 from the germline V gene are SNHLY and FYNNEI. Trimming stripped 6 bases from V and 2 bases from J, with 8 bases between. For the CDR3, the DNA is TGTGCCAGCAGCTTTGGGACTGGGGCCAACGTCCTGACTTTC. This sequence encodes CASSFGTGANVLTF.

The rearrangement uses TRBV5-1 and TRBJ2-2, with D tentatively TRBD1 (6 bases). Germline values: CDR1 SGHRS, CDR2 YFSETQ. The length of the CDR3 is 17 residues. The V end lost 0 bases, the J end lost 4 bases, and 16 bases lay between the germline ends. Here the CDR3 reads CASSLAQGPRGTGELFF. The CDR3 coding sequence is TGCGCCAGCAGCTTGGCACAGGGCCCAAGGGGCACCGGGGAGCTGTTTTTT.

The chain uses TRBV28 and TRBJ2-4; D is uncertain. This CDR3 comprises 16 residues. Germline V CDR1 and CDR2: MDHEN, SYDVKM. Between the trimmed V and J ends, which lost 3 bases and 1 base, there was a span of 13 bases. CDR3 bases: TGTGCCAGCAGTTTGGACCTACATCTTGCCAAAAACATTCAGTACTTC. Its protein is CASSLDLHLAKNIQYF.

V and J are TRBV2 and TRBJ2-7; unclear D gene. This CDR3 spans 17 amino acids. Germline CDR1 and CDR2: SNHLY and FYNNEI. The V end was cut by 1 base, the J end by 0 bases, with 16 bases between. CDR3 in DNA: TGTGCCAGCAGTGAAGGCTCTTTAAGTAAACTCTCCTACGAGCAGTACTTC. Its translation: CASSEGSLSKLSYEQYF.

The V call is TRBV5-4, the J call TRBJ2-2; D may correspond to TRBD1 or TRBD2 (5 bases each). V was clipped by 5 bases and J by 6 bases, with 17 bases between them. CDR3 length: 15 residues. The germline gives CDR1 SGHNT, CDR2 YYREEE (reference sequence). CDR3 sequence: CASRQDLSRSGELFF. As DNA, the CDR3 is TGTGCCAGCAGACAGGACTTGTCACGGTCCGGGGAGCTGTTTTTT.

J is TRBJ1-4 and V is TRBV6-1; the D gene is possibly TRBD1 (5 bases). Germline CDR1 is MNHNS and CDR2 is SASEGT. The CDR3 loop spans 15 amino acids. The germline V and J ends were trimmed by 3 bases and 1 base, with 9 bases remaining between them. This CDR3 reads CASSDWGETNEKLFF. In DNA form, the CDR3 reads TGTGCCAGCAGTGATTGGGGGGAAACTAATGAAAAACTGTTTTTT.

The V gene is TRBV5-1, the J gene TRBJ2-5; 12 bases match TRBD1. The CDR3 loop spans 16 amino acids. Germline CDR1 and CDR2: SGHRS and YFSETQ. V gave up 4 bases and J gave up 5 bases; unmatched junction bases: 9. In DNA, the CDR3 is TGCGCCAGCAGCGGAGGGACAGGGGGCGGGCAGGAGACCCAGTACTTC. The encoded protein is CASSGGTGGGQETQYF.

This rearrangement joins TRBV6-5 to TRBJ2-7; 7 bases are a match to TRBD1. Per the germline V gene, CDR1 is MNHEY and CDR2 is SVGAGI. V lost 7 bases and J lost 6; bases outside the gene matches: 9. This CDR3 is 13 amino acids long. DNA for the CDR3: TGTGCCAGCACCGGGACAGTTAATGCCGAGCAGTACTTC. Protein product: CASTGTVNAEQYF.